Shown below are 31 T cell receptor beta chains from a single sample sequenced in a study of cytomegalovirus exposure and HLA in healthy donors (dated 2017 in TCRdb). The library relied on the immunoSEQ multiplex PCR assay. A mixture of 60 forward primers for TCR Vbeta segments and 13 reverse primers for TCR Jbeta segments was used in the multiplex PCR. In TCRdb, the immuneACCESS table is reduced to in-frame sequences with V and J assigned. These tables do not hold every clone; where another copy was compared, an unresolved V gene accounts for under half, and the others remain unexplained. Recorded for this sample are about 150,000 clones; nearly 80% of them occurred a single time. Roughly 0.99% of the sample is in the top ten clones. Sample: PBMCs. The receptors were sampled from a male donor in good health and CMV-seronegative.

This clone has just a few counts. The V and J genes are TRBV4-3 and TRBJ1-1, with D unclear. Trimming removed 1 base from V and 1 base from J, with 7 bases in between. The CDR3 covers 14 residues. The germline CDR1 and CDR2 sequences are LGHNA and YSLEER. CDR3 sequence (DNA): TGCGCCAGCAGCCAAGCTTCCGGGAACACTGAAGCTTTCTTT. Its protein is CASSQASGNTEAFF.

This rearrangement joins TRBV2 to TRBJ2-1; the match to TRBD2 covers 10 bases. V lost 3 bases and J lost 3; bases outside the gene matches: 2. The CDR3 has 15 residues. From germline, CDR1 is SNHLY and CDR2 FYNNEI. CDR3 residues: CASSELAGDYNEQFF. The CDR3 bases are TGTGCCAGCAGTGAGCTAGCGGGGGACTACAATGAGCAGTTCTTC.

The rearrangement uses TRBV18 and TRBJ1-4; TRBD1 matches at 8 bases. The trim removed 3 bases at V and 4 bases at J, leaving 4 bases unmatched. CDR3 length: 15 residues. Germline-derived CDR1 and CDR2 are KGHSH and LQKENI. CDR3 nucleotide sequence: TGTGCCAGCTCACCTGACAGGGGCCTTAATGAAAAACTGTTTTTT. Translation gives CASSPDRGLNEKLFF.

The rearrangement uses TRBV7-2 and TRBJ1-3; TRBD1 agrees at 9 bases. This CDR3 contains 16 residues. Germline CDR1 reads SGHTA; CDR2 reads FQGNSA. Trimming cost V 5 bases and J 4 bases; bases outside gene matches: 9. This chain's CDR3 is CASSIISGTGGNTIYF. The CDR3 bases are TGTGCCAGCAGCATCATTTCCGGGACAGGGGGAAACACCATATATTTT.

The chain couples TRBV7-9 to TRBJ1-1; no firm D call. Trimming took off 4 bases at V and 4 bases at J, with 19 bases between the two ends. The CDR3 length is 16 residues. CDR1 and CDR2 from the germline V gene are SEHNR and FQNEAQ (reference sequence). The CDR3 nucleotides are TGTGCCAGCAGCTCTCCTTATGGGCAGAGACGCACTGAAGCTTTCTTT. The encoded protein is CASSSPYGQRRTEAFF.

The chain employs TRBV4-2 and TRBJ1-5; D may be TRBD1 (5 bases). V lost 2 bases, J lost 4 bases, and 12 bases lay in between. CDR1 is LGHNA, CDR2 YNFKEQ, per germline. This CDR3 has 15 amino acids. CDR3: CASSQLTVRNQPQHF. The DNA of the CDR3 is TGTGCCAGCAGCCAACTGACAGTAAGAAATCAGCCCCAGCATTTT.

The gene calls are TRBV5-5 and TRBJ2-5; 12 bases agree with TRBD2. CDR3 size: 15 residues. V shed 3 bases, J shed 5 bases, and the junction held 5 bases outside the gene matches. Germline V lookup: CDR1 SGHKS, CDR2 YYEKEE (reference sequence). CDR3 residues: CASSWTSGARETQYF. The DNA of the CDR3 is TGTGCCAGCAGCTGGACTAGCGGGGCAAGGGAGACCCAGTACTTC.

The chain carries TRBV7-8 and TRBJ1-6; D is unresolved. Germline V gives CDR1 SGHVS, CDR2 FQNEAQ. Trimming left V 5 bases short and J 5 bases short, with 22 bases between. The CDR3 is made up of 18 amino acids. CDR3 region: CASSTSGRWSLNNSPLHF. CDR3 DNA: TGTGCCAGCAGCACAAGCGGCCGATGGTCACTAAATAATTCACCCCTCCACTTT.

Comment on this clone: The junction departs from the called germline gene at one end, perhaps through a read error. J is TRBJ2-5 and V is TRBV29-1; D might be TRBD2 (7 bases). The germline V gene encodes CDR1 SQVTM and CDR2 ANQGSEA. The CDR3 has 15 amino acids. The CDR3, as DNA: TGCAGCGTTGGGGGGGGCACCGGAGGCCAAGAGGCCCAGTACTTC. Translating gives CSVGGGTGGQEAQYF.

The genes are TRBV7-9 and TRBJ1-4, with a weak D call TRBD1 (5 bases). The CDR3 is 16 amino acids. Trimming stripped 2 bases from V and 8 bases from J, with 18 bases between. The germline CDR1 and CDR2 sequences are SEHNR and FQNEAQ (reference sequence). The CDR3, as DNA: TGTGCCAGCAGCTTACCGCGGGGCCAGGGCAGGGAAAAACTGTTTTTT. It encodes CASSLPRGQGREKLFF. The full variable domain, rest sourced from reference TRBV7-9 and TRBJ1-4, is DTGVSQNPRHKITKRGQNVTFRCDPISEHNRLYWYRQTLGQGPEFLTYFQNEAQLEKSRLLSDRFSAERPKGSFSTLEIQRTEQGDSAMYLCASSLPRGQGREKLFFGSGTQLSVL.

The rearrangement links TRBV9 to TRBJ2-5; possible D gene TRBD2, 6 bases. Germline V gene lookup returns CDR1 SGDLS and CDR2 YYNGEE. The CDR3 sequence is 17 residues long. Trimming stripped 1 base from V and 1 base from J, with 17 bases between. CDR3 loop: CASSVRDSPTGQETQYF. The DNA for the CDR3 is TGTGCCAGCAGCGTACGGGACTCTCCGACGGGCCAAGAGACCCAGTACTTC. Supplemented by reference TRBV9 and TRBJ2-5, the full variable domain reads DSGVTQTPKHLITATGQRVTLRCSPRSGDLSVYWYQQSLDQGLQFLIQYYNGEERAKGNILERFSAQQFPDLHSELNLSSLELGDSALYFCASSVRDSPTGQETQYFGPGTRLLVL.

This clone was detected only a few times. The chain combines TRBV2 with TRBJ2-7; D gene ambiguous. The germline CDR1 and CDR2 sequences are SNHLY and FYNNEI. The CDR3 totals 10 residues. V was pared by 7 bases and J by 4 bases, with 5 bases between. The CDR3: CASKRYEQYF. The CDR3 coding sequence is TGTGCCAGCAAGCGATACGAGCAGTACTTC.

This clone was recorded only once. This chain links TRBV5-1 with TRBJ2-3; 7 bases line up with TRBD1. V shed 7 bases and J 1 base; nucleotides not matched to a gene: 12. The germline gives CDR1 SGHRS, CDR2 YFSETQ. The length of the CDR3 is 16 residues. CDR3 DNA sequence: TGCGCCAGCTCTCGGACAGGTAGTGCCGGCACAGATACGCAGTATTTT. It is translated as CASSRTGSAGTDTQYF.

The CDR3 DNA reads TGTGCCAGCACTGAAGGCGTTGGTGGGGCCCACGAGCAGTACTTC. Translating it yields CASTEGVGGAHEQYF. The chain employs TRBV7-2 and TRBJ2-7, with D possibly matching TRBD1 (5 bases). CDR1 is SGHTA, CDR2 FQGNSA, per germline. CDR3 size: 15 residues. Deletions cut 7 bases from V and 5 bases from J, with 21 bases between. The full variable domain, in which reference TRBV7-2 and TRBJ2-7 provide the parts outside the CDR3, is GAGVSQSPSNKVTEKGKDVELRCDPISGHTALYWYRQSLGQGLEFLIYFQGNSAPDKSGLPSDRFSAERTGGSVSTLTIQRTQQEDSAVYLCASTEGVGGAHEQYFGPGTRLTVT.

The V call is TRBV18, the J call TRBJ1-4, with unresolved D. V lost 1 base and J 6 bases, leaving 6 bases between the germline ends. The CDR3 loop spans 13 amino acids. The V gene's germline CDR1 is KGHSH and CDR2 LQKENI. The CDR3 region has the DNA TGTGCCAGCTCACCACAGGGAGATGAAAAACTGTTTTTT. Translated, it gives CASSPQGDEKLFF. The variable domain in full, completed from reference TRBV18 and TRBJ1-4, reads NAGVMQNPRHLVRRRGQEARLRCSPMKGHSHVYWYRQLPEEGLKFMVYLQKENIIDESGMPKERFSAEFPKEGPSILRIQQVVRGDSAAYFCASSPQGDEKLFFGSGTQLSVL.

This clone was seen more than once but under ten times. The J gene is TRBJ1-1, the V gene TRBV9; D not resolved. Germline V lookup: CDR1 SGDLS, CDR2 YYNGEE. V lost 4 bases and J lost 4, with 14 bases in between. The length of the CDR3 is 14 residues. Here the CDR3 DNA reads TGTGCCAGCAGCCCGGAGGGAGCCCCCACTGAAGCTTTCTTT. It encodes CASSPEGAPTEAFF. Based on the CDR3 plus reference TRBV9 and TRBJ1-1, the full variable domain is DSGVTQTPKHLITATGQRVTLRCSPRSGDLSVYWYQQSLDQGLQFLIQYYNGEERAKGNILERFSAQQFPDLHSELNLSSLELGDSALYFCASSPEGAPTEAFFGQGTRLTVV.

V is TRBV6-6 and J is TRBJ1-5, with D perhaps matching TRBD1 (6 bases). This CDR3 has 14 residues. Germline CDR1 reads MNHNY; CDR2 reads SVGAGI (reference sequence). The V end lost 6 bases, the J end lost 7 bases, and 16 bases lay between the germline ends. The CDR3 DNA follows: TGTGCCAGCAGGGTTAAAGGGGACAAACAGCCCCAGCATTTT. This sequence encodes CASRVKGDKQPQHF.

This clone was observed a few times. The rearrangement joins TRBV9 to TRBJ2-1, with D possibly being TRBD2 (7 bases). CDR1 is SGDLS, CDR2 YYNGEE, per germline. V was clipped by 2 bases and J by 2 bases, with 14 bases between them. This CDR3 spans 16 amino acids. The CDR3 nucleotides are TGTGCCAGCAGCGTGGGAGGGGGTGCCACCTACAATGAGCAGTTCTTC. Protein product: CASSVGGGATYNEQFF.

J is TRBJ1-6 and V is TRBV5-8; D possibly corresponds to TRBD1 (6 bases). Per germline, CDR1 SGHTS and CDR2 YDEGEE. V was shortened by 0 bases and J by 7 bases, with 11 bases between the two germline ends. The CDR3 extends over 15 amino acids. The DNA for the CDR3 is TGTGCCAGCAGCTTGGTGGACAGAAAAAATTCACCCCTCCACTTT. It encodes CASSLVDRKNSPLHF.

CDR3 sequence reads: CSGAPVAGGGEQFF. CDR3 nucleotide sequence: TGCAGCGGGGCCCCAGTAGCGGGGGGCGGTGAGCAGTTCTTC. This chain uses TRBV29-1 with TRBJ2-1, with 10 bases identical to TRBD2. Per germline, CDR1 SQVTM and CDR2 ANQGSEA. The CDR3 has 14 amino acids. The junction had 12 bases not matched to a gene; V was cut back by 7 bases and J by 9 bases.

This chain connects TRBV9 to TRBJ2-5; 7 bases fit TRBD1. Germline V gene lookup returns CDR1 SGDLS and CDR2 YYNGEE. This CDR3 is 16 amino acids long. J lost 5 bases, V lost 3 bases, and 13 bases had no gene match. The chain's CDR3 is CASSAPRIGGRETQYF. As DNA, the CDR3 is TGTGCCAGCAGCGCCCCCCGGATAGGGGGCAGGGAGACCCAGTACTTC. Complete variable domain (other parts from reference TRBV9 and TRBJ2-5): DSGVTQTPKHLITATGQRVTLRCSPRSGDLSVYWYQQSLDQGLQFLIQYYNGEERAKGNILERFSAQQFPDLHSELNLSSLELGDSALYFCASSAPRIGGRETQYFGPGTRLLVL.

This clone was found once. The chain has TRBV7-6 and TRBJ2-5; weak D call: TRBD2 (5 bases). The V end lost 5 bases, the J end lost 5 bases, and 18 bases lay between the germline ends. CDR1 SGHVS and CDR2 FNYEAQ come from the germline V gene. The CDR3 has 15 residues. CDR3 in amino acids: CASSPSLTGGETQYF. The CDR3 nucleotides are TGTGCCAGCAGCCCCTCCTTGACGGGCGGGGAGACCCAGTACTTC.

The chain has TRBV9 and TRBJ1-2; 7 bases align to TRBD1. V trimming: 0 bases; J trimming: 7 bases; junction bases outside the gene matches: 3. Germline CDR1 reads SGDLS; CDR2 reads YYNGEE. The length of the CDR3 is 13 residues. CDR3 sequence (DNA): TGTGCCAGCAGCGTAGACAGGGGTAGTGGCTACACCTTC. This sequence encodes CASSVDRGSGYTF.

This clone was seen only once. At one of its ends the junction is not consistent with the germline gene, which may arise from a read error. The rearrangement joins TRBV4-1 to TRBJ2-2; 12 bases agree with TRBD2. Germline loops: CDR1 MGHRA, CDR2 YSYEKL. This CDR3 spans 16 amino acids. Here the CDR3 reads CAGSQELAGGHRELFF. CDR3 coding DNA: TGCGCCGGCAGCCAAGAGCTAGCGGGGGGGCACCGGGAGCTGTTTTTT.

This chain joins TRBV5-6 and TRBJ1-6; 7 bases match TRBD1. The CDR3 is 14 amino acids. With 2 bases clipped from V and 9 bases from J, the junction kept 5 bases outside the gene matches. Germline lookup yields CDR1 SGHDT and CDR2 YYEEEE. CDR3 coding DNA: TGTGCCAGCAGCTTTGACAGGGTGGTTTCACCCCTCCACTTT. Translated: CASSFDRVVSPLHF. The full variable domain, its missing parts supplied by reference TRBV5-6 and TRBJ1-6, is DAGVTQSPTHLIKTRGQQVTLRCSPKSGHDTVSWYQQALGQGPQFIFQYYEEEERQRGNFPDRFSGHQFPNYSSELNVNALLLGDSALYLCASSFDRVVSPLHFGNGTRLTVT.

This clone was recorded only once. V is TRBV7-9 and J is TRBJ2-3, with 8 bases fitting TRBD1. CDR3 length: 16 amino acids. Germline loops: CDR1 SEHNR, CDR2 FQNEAQ (reference sequence). The V gene end was trimmed by 2 bases and the J gene end by 0 bases; junction bases not matched to a gene: 4. The DNA of the CDR3 is TGTGCCAGCAGCTTAAGCAGGGGGCGGAGCACAGATACGCAGTATTTT. This gives the protein CASSLSRGRSTDTQYF.

V and J are TRBV2 and TRBJ1-2, with D possibly being TRBD1 (6 bases). The germline V gene encodes CDR1 SNHLY and CDR2 FYNNEI. The germline V and J ends were trimmed by 6 bases and 2 bases, with 13 bases remaining between them. There are 14 residues in the CDR3. In nucleotides, the CDR3 is TGTGCCAGCAGGGCCCCTCAGGGGAACTATGGCTACACCTTC. Translated: CASRAPQGNYGYTF.

The chain recombines TRBV7-8 with TRBJ2-7, with D possibly being TRBD1 (5 bases). Trimming took 1 base from V and 2 from J, leaving 6 bases between them. Germline V gives CDR1 SGHVS, CDR2 FQNEAQ. This CDR3 region has 13 residues. DNA for the CDR3: TGTGCCAGCAGCTTAGACAGGCCCTACGAGCAGTACTTC. Encoded protein: CASSLDRPYEQYF.

CDR3 region: CASSLAIPGHNSGNTIYF. The DNA for the CDR3 is TGTGCCAGCAGCTTAGCGATCCCGGGACATAACTCTGGAAACACCATATATTTT. This chain links TRBV7-2 with TRBJ1-3, with a tentative D call TRBD1 (6 bases). The CDR3 runs 18 residues. Trimming shortened V by 0 bases and J by 0 bases, and 15 bases separated the two germline ends. The V gene's germline CDR1 is SGHTA and CDR2 FQGNSA.

This clone was detected only a few times. CDR3 coding DNA: TGCGCCAGCAGCTTGCAGGATTTCTACGAGCAGTACTTC. Translating it yields CASSLQDFYEQYF. The chain couples TRBV5-1 to TRBJ2-7; D gene uncertain. Germline values: CDR1 SGHRS, CDR2 YFSETQ. Trimming shortened V by 1 base and J by 3 bases, and 8 bases separated the two germline ends. The CDR3 extends over 13 amino acids.

The chain links TRBV6-6 to TRBJ2-6; D call uncertain. The CDR3 consists of 14 residues. Looked up from germline, CDR1 is MNHNY and CDR2 is SVGAGI (reference sequence). Trimming pared 6 bases from V and 1 base from J, leaving 7 bases between. The CDR3 is CASSRISGANVLTF. In nucleotides, the CDR3 is TGTGCCAGCAGCAGGATTTCTGGGGCCAACGTCCTGACTTTC.